This TCR beta chain was found in a study of human T cells and chemical hapten exposure. Time point here: healthy volunteer bleed at 6 weeks. Blood, whole and unfractionated, served as the source for total RNA extraction. As the library was built, unique molecular identifiers were attached to individual cDNA molecules. TCRdb recomputed calls from the RACE reads with MiXCR, one row per CDR3 protein. The profile covers some 77,000 distinct CDR3 sequences, with 8.6% appearing a single time and 1.7% taken by the ten largest. This clonotype was counted many times. Its antigen is currently unknown. Study-level findings and limits: After DPC sensitization, TCRs above 1 in 1000 frequency showed no change.

The CDR3 totals 15 residues. Trimming removed 0 bases from V and 6 bases from J; junction bases left unmatched: 6. The germline gives CDR1 SGHTA, CDR2 FQGNSA. The chain carries TRBV7-2 and TRBJ1-2; 8 bases line up with TRBD1. The sample consisted of whole blood. The TCR comes from a female donor in good health. Some clones in this sample may be carry-over from other donors' samples. CDR3 bases: TGTGCCAGCAGCTTAGCGTCCCAGGGGGCTGATGGCTACACCTTC. Its protein is CASSLASQGADGYTF.